The next 21 T cell receptor beta chains were all read from a single sample in a study of T cells in Graves' hyperthyroidism and ophthalmopathy. TCR beta CDR3 sequences were amplified from RNA transcripts. The TCR CDR3 was amplified in a first-round RT-PCR using the HTBI primer set. TCRdb redid the calling of the multiplex PCR reads with MiXCR, one entry per CDR3 protein. The data contain fewer than 800,000 distinct CDR3 sequences, 16% of them singletons. The material sequenced was blood. These receptors came from a man aged 18 to 30 with Graves' hyperthyroidism.

This chain connects TRBV6-1 to TRBJ1-1; 7 bases are a match to TRBD1. Unmatched junction bases numbered 1, after V lost 2 bases and J lost 7 bases. CDR3 length: 12 amino acids. Per the germline V gene, CDR1 is MNHNS and CDR2 is SASEGT. The CDR3 bases are TGTGCCAGCAGTGAAACAGGGGTTGAAGCTTTCTTT. It translates to CASSETGVEAFF.

The genes are TRBV3-1 and TRBJ2-7, with 9 bases aligning to TRBD1. Germline CDR1 LGHDT, CDR2 YNNKEL (reference sequence). The CDR3 spans 15 residues. V was clipped by 4 bases and J by 4 bases; unmatched bases: 8. CDR3 protein: CASSLRQGGGYEQYF. CDR3 DNA sequence: TGTGCCAGCAGCCTAAGACAGGGGGGGGGGTACGAGCAGTACTTC.

The J gene is TRBJ1-1, the V gene TRBV2; the match to TRBD1 covers 8 bases. V dropped 4 bases and J dropped 5; count of bases not matched to a gene: 3. From germline, CDR1 is SNHLY and CDR2 FYNNEI. CDR3 length: 13 amino acids. In DNA form, the CDR3 reads TGTGCCAGCAGTGCGCAGGGGGCTACTGAAGCTTTCTTT. It specifies CASSAQGATEAFF.

This clonotype occurred many times. The V call is TRBV28, the J call TRBJ2-1, with D maybe TRBD2 (5 bases). V was trimmed by 4 bases and J by 10 bases, leaving 11 bases between them. Germline V CDR1 and CDR2: MDHEN, SYDVKM. The CDR3 is made up of 12 amino acids. DNA for the CDR3: TGTGCCAGCAGTTCCCCGGGGAACGAGCAGTTCTTC. Amino acids: CASSSPGNEQFF.

This clonotype was observed at least ten times. The gene calls are TRBV28 and TRBJ1-5, with 12 bases matching TRBD1. The CDR3 covers 18 residues. Looked up from germline, CDR1 is MDHEN and CDR2 is SYDVKM. Trimming at V came to 5 bases and at J to 0 bases, leaving 8 bases not matched to a gene. In nucleotides, the CDR3 is TGTGCCAGCAGTAGCCTGGGACAGGGGGCCTATAGCAATCAGCCCCAGCATTTT. Protein: CASSSLGQGAYSNQPQHF.

This clonotype came up a few times. This sequence joins TRBV12-3 or TRBV12-4 and TRBJ1-5; D might be TRBD1 (6 bases). This CDR3 spans 16 amino acids. The germline V and J ends were trimmed by 6 bases and 2 bases, with 17 bases remaining between them. CDR3 DNA: TGTGCCAGCAGACATACGGGGGCGCGGGGCAATCAGCCCCAGCATTTT. It is translated as CASRHTGARGNQPQHF.

This clonotype occurred many times. The chain links TRBV5-1 to TRBJ2-7; the D gene could be TRBD1 or TRBD2 (5 bases each). The germline gives CDR1 SGHRS, CDR2 YFSETQ. V was shortened by 6 bases and J by 1 base, with 20 bases between the two germline ends. The length of the CDR3 is 16 residues. DNA of the CDR3: TGCGCCAGCAAAAAAGTCGGGGCCTTCCCTTCCTACGAGCAGTACTTC. Protein sequence: CASKKVGAFPSYEQYF.

A few counts support this clonotype. The chain uses TRBV29-1 and TRBJ2-1; TRBD2 might be the D (6 bases). V lost 4 bases and J lost 0, with 13 bases in between. The CDR3 is made up of 15 amino acids. Per germline, CDR1 SQVTM and CDR2 ANQGSEA. The CDR3 region has the DNA TGCAGCGTTGGAAGGCGACTAGTCTCCTACAATGAGCAGTTCTTC. Translation gives CSVGRRLVSYNEQFF.

The rearrangement links TRBV9 to TRBJ1-2; 7 bases line up with TRBD1. The CDR3 has 17 amino acids. With V trimmed by 0 bases and J by 3 bases, 11 bases remained unmatched. Germline values: CDR1 SGDLS, CDR2 YYNGEE. In DNA form, the CDR3 reads TGTGCCAGCAGCGTAGGTTCCCTCGACAGGGATCACTATGGCTACACCTTC. This gives the protein CASSVGSLDRDHYGYTF.

J is TRBJ2-3 and V is TRBV4-3, with 13 bases identical to TRBD2. Germline trimming cut 0 bases from V and 1 base from J; bases unmatched to any gene: 4. The CDR3 extends over 18 amino acids. Germline lookup yields CDR1 LGHNA and CDR2 YSLEER. The CDR3 loop reads CASSQDGLAGARTDTQYF. CDR3 in DNA: TGCGCCAGCAGCCAAGATGGACTAGCGGGAGCCCGCACAGATACGCAGTATTTT.

For the CDR3, the DNA is TGTGCCAGTAGTATTTGGATGACAGTCCGTACGCCTACGCAGTATTTT. This codes for CASSIWMTVRTPTQYF. The rearrangement uses TRBV19 and TRBJ2-3; the D gene is possibly TRBD1 (5 bases). The CDR3 sequence is 16 residues long. Trimming took 3 bases from V and 8 from J, leaving 21 bases between them. Per germline, CDR1 LNHDA and CDR2 SQIVND (reference sequence). The full variable domain, completed using reference TRBV19 and TRBJ2-3, is DGGITQSPKYLFRKEGQNVTLSCEQNLNHDAMYWYRQDPGQGLRLIYYSQIVNDFQKGDIAEGYSVSREKKESFPLTVTSAQKNPTAFYLCASSIWMTVRTPTQYFGPGTRLTVL.

This clonotype was recorded a few times. This may be a read error: a much more frequent sequence differs by one nucleotide. The chain recombines TRBV5-4 with TRBJ2-1, with 8 positions matching TRBD1. The CDR3 loop spans 14 amino acids. Germline CDR1 reads SGHNT; CDR2 reads YYREEE (reference sequence). J gave up 6 bases and V 5 bases, and 7 bases lay outside the gene matches. CDR3 DNA: TGTGCCAGCAGTTCCGACAGGGGCCGCAATGAGCAGTTCTTC. It encodes CASSSDRGRNEQFF.

The chain links TRBV28 to TRBJ2-2; D is possibly TRBD1 (5 bases). The CDR3 covers 12 residues. The V gene's germline CDR1 is MDHEN and CDR2 SYDVKM. The ends were cut back, 5 bases at V and 6 bases at J, with 7 bases in the middle. The CDR3 nucleotides read TGTGCCAGCAGTCACAGGTCCGGGGAGCTGTTTTTT. It encodes CASSHRSGELFF.

This clonotype was recorded a few times. V gene TRBV18 combines with J gene TRBJ2-7; D may be TRBD2 (6 bases). Per the germline V gene, CDR1 is KGHSH and CDR2 is LQKENI. The V end was cut by 3 bases, the J end by 6 bases, with 18 bases between. This CDR3 is built from 15 residues. CDR3 in DNA: TGTGCCAGCTCACCGGAAGATCCTTGGAGGGGCGAGCAGTACTTC. This codes for CASSPEDPWRGEQYF.

The table lists this clonotype with many counts. This chain connects TRBV28 to TRBJ1-2; no reliable D call. Deletions cut 5 bases from V and 5 bases from J, with 9 bases between. Germline V gene sequence: CDR1 MDHEN, CDR2 SYDVKM. The CDR3 has 12 amino acids. Here the CDR3 DNA reads TGTGCCAGCAGTGACACGGCATATGGCTACACCTTC. This encodes CASSDTAYGYTF.

This chain uses TRBV7-9 with TRBJ1-6, with a tentative D call TRBD1 (6 bases). CDR1 SEHNR and CDR2 FQNEAQ come from the germline V gene (reference sequence). The CDR3 contains 16 residues. The V and J ends lost 1 base and 6 bases respectively, with 13 bases between them. The CDR3 reads CASSLGPGHSNSPLHF. The CDR3 nucleotides are TGTGCCAGCAGCTTAGGCCCGGGACACAGTAATTCACCCCTCCACTTT.

V and J are TRBV18 and TRBJ1-4; 7 bases align to TRBD1. Germline V gene lookup returns CDR1 KGHSH and CDR2 LQKENI. The CDR3 loop spans 16 amino acids. The V gene end was trimmed by 1 base and the J gene end by 5 bases; junction bases not matched to a gene: 7. The CDR3 region has the DNA TGTGCCAGCTCACCACTAACAGGGGATTTGAATGAAAAACTGTTTTTT. Its translation is CASSPLTGDLNEKLFF.

In its sample, this clonotype was seen many times. The chain uses TRBV7-9 and TRBJ2-7, with no clear D. Germline CDR1 reads SEHNR; CDR2 reads FQNEAQ (reference sequence). Trimming pared 4 bases from V and 3 bases from J, leaving 7 bases between. CDR3 length equals 12 residues. The CDR3: CASSSEDYEQYF. CDR3 nucleotides: TGTGCCAGCAGCTCAGAGGACTACGAGCAGTACTTC.

The chain employs TRBV20-1 and TRBJ2-3; D gene unclear. This CDR3 has 14 amino acids. CDR1 is DFQATT, CDR2 SNEGSKA, per germline (reference sequence). V lost 0 bases and J lost 4, with 11 bases in between. The CDR3 loop is CSARDIGGADTQYF. The DNA for the CDR3 is TGCAGTGCTAGAGATATCGGTGGGGCAGATACGCAGTATTTT.

This clonotype was found many times. The rearrangement joins TRBV30 to TRBJ2-1, with 7 bases aligning to TRBD2. This CDR3 is built from 13 residues. Germline CDR1 GTSNPN, CDR2 SVGIG (reference sequence). V gave up 1 base and J gave up 9 bases; unmatched junction bases: 6. The CDR3, as DNA: TGTGCCTGGAGTGGTGGGAGGGCGGTTGAGCAGTTCTTC. Translating gives CAWSGGRAVEQFF.

This clonotype was seen a few times. This sequence joins TRBV18 and TRBJ1-2; tentatively, D is TRBD1 (6 bases). Germline lookup yields CDR1 KGHSH and CDR2 LQKENI. V was cut by 1 base and J by 4 bases, with 13 bases left in between. This CDR3 contains 15 residues. The CDR3 bases are TGTGCCAGCTCACCACGGGAAGGGGGTGGCTATGGCTACACCTTC. Protein sequence: CASSPREGGGYGYTF.